A single T cell receptor (beta chain) is shown here with its context. Its antigen is still unknown. Because the CDR3's place on the DNA is in doubt, the DNA is left out and the CDR3 is given as listed by TCRdb. The source of the sample is a study of cytomegalovirus exposure and HLA in healthy donors. Findings and limits, study-wide: Earlier analysis found most TCR beta V segments productive about 87% or about 30% of the time. Analysis performed later showed TCR beta chains linked to HLA being more clonally expanded than equally common others.

Vbeta (60) and Jbeta (13) primers were used in the PCR. Clones were read by immunoSEQ multiplex PCR, and TCRdb kept only the in-frame ones, dropping some. The sample table includes over 120,000 clones. The CDR3 contains 19 residues when both ends are counted. Germline loops: CDR1 SNHLY, CDR2 FYNNEI. The rearrangement joins TRBV2 to TRBJ1-2; the table assigns TRBD1, which was not confirmed against the DNA. The source is a male donor in good health and CMV-seronegative. Sequencing input: PBMCs. CDR3 loop: CASSSSQAGTGDFNYGYTF.